Each of the 14 T cell receptor beta chains below was sequenced from the same sample in a study of cytomegalovirus exposure and HLA in healthy donors. Researchers ran the PCR with 60 Vbeta and 13 Jbeta primers. Repertoires were generated with immunoSEQ multiplex PCR, while TCRdb's copy carries only in-frame clones and drops some. The data hold around 150,000 clones, with around four fifths observed a single time. The sequencing input was PBMCs. Every receptor here comes from a man aged 18 to 29 in good health and CMV-seronegative.

The chain links TRBV5-1 to TRBJ1-1, with D maybe TRBD1 (5 bases). Germline V gene data show CDR1 as SGHRS and CDR2 as YFSETQ. This CDR3 comprises 13 residues. Trimming stripped 2 bases from V and 6 bases from J, with 11 bases between. The CDR3 protein is CASSFFQTAEAFF. The CDR3 region has the DNA TGCGCCAGCAGCTTTTTTCAGACAGCTGAAGCTTTCTTT.

V usage is TRBV9 and J usage is TRBJ1-2, with a possible D match to TRBD1 (6 bases). CDR1 is SGDLS and CDR2 is YYNGEE in the germline V gene. Trimming left V 3 bases short and J 8 bases short, with 17 bases between. The CDR3 covers 14 residues. The DNA of the CDR3 is TGTGCCAGCAGCGCGCACGGCCTAACAGGGGGCTACACCTTC. Translating gives CASSAHGLTGGYTF. The full variable domain, its missing parts supplied by reference TRBV9 and TRBJ1-2, is DSGVTQTPKHLITATGQRVTLRCSPRSGDLSVYWYQQSLDQGLQFLIQYYNGEERAKGNILERFSAQQFPDLHSELNLSSLELGDSALYFCASSAHGLTGGYTFGSGTRLTVV.

The rearrangement links TRBV7-2 to TRBJ2-5; 7 nucleotides agree with TRBD1. The CDR3 runs to 15 residues. With V trimmed by 2 bases and J by 4 bases, 7 bases remained unmatched. CDR1 SGHTA and CDR2 FQGNSA come from the germline V gene. The CDR3 loop reads CASSLPGQNLETQYF. The CDR3 DNA is TGTGCCAGCAGCTTACCGGGACAGAACCTAGAGACCCAGTACTTC.

The chain is built from TRBV9 and TRBJ2-3; 12 nucleotides align to TRBD2. The CDR3 sequence is 15 residues long. Germline V gene lookup returns CDR1 SGDLS and CDR2 YYNGEE. Losses at the gene ends were 4 bases for V and 5 bases for J; bases not matched to a gene: 5. The CDR3 DNA is TGTGCCAGCAGCCTCGGACTAGCGGGGTTAGATACGCAGTATTTT. Residues: CASSLGLAGLDTQYF.

The chain has TRBV7-3 and TRBJ2-7, with 12 bases aligning to TRBD2. Germline values: CDR1 SGHTA, CDR2 FQGTGA. V shed 4 bases, J shed 5 bases, and the junction held 6 bases outside the gene matches. CDR3 length: 15 amino acids. The CDR3 spells CASSWRLAGADEQYF. CDR3 DNA: TGTGCCAGCAGCTGGCGACTAGCGGGGGCCGACGAGCAGTACTTC.

The chain couples TRBV7-2 to TRBJ1-6; D not certain. Germline-derived CDR1 and CDR2 are SGHTA and FQGNSA. This CDR3 comprises 15 residues. V lost 5 bases to trimming and J lost 7 bases, with 15 bases between them. The CDR3 loop is CASSAQVGWNSPLHF. The CDR3 region has the DNA TGTGCCAGCAGCGCGCAGGTTGGATGGAATTCACCCCTCCACTTT.

This sequence joins TRBV7-8 and TRBJ2-7; unclear D gene. In germline, CDR1 is SGHVS, CDR2 FQNEAQ. The CDR3 is made up of 12 amino acids. V lost 4 bases and J 2 bases, leaving 6 bases between the germline ends. This chain's CDR3 is CASSSVAYEQYF. CDR3 sequence (DNA): TGTGCCAGCAGCTCCGTAGCCTACGAGCAGTACTTC. The variable domain in full, with the rest retrieved from reference TRBV7-8 and TRBJ2-7, is GAGVSQSPRYKVAKRGQDVALRCDPISGHVSLFWYQQALGQGPEFLTYFQNEAQLDKSGLPSDRFFAERPEGSVSTLKIQRTQQEDSAVYLCASSSVAYEQYFGPGTRLTVT.

The DNA of the CDR3 is TGCGCCAGCAGCTTGGGTTTCCGGGACAGGCAAGGTATCTACGAGCAGTACTTC. Translating it yields CASSLGFRDRQGIYEQYF. This sequence joins TRBV5-1 and TRBJ2-7; 8 positions agree with TRBD1. V dropped 0 bases and J dropped 3; count of bases not matched to a gene: 14. The CDR3 has 18 residues. Germline V gene sequence: CDR1 SGHRS, CDR2 YFSETQ.

This clone was observed a single time. The CDR3 loop reads CASSQEKDLLYEQYF. The CDR3 DNA reads TGCGCCAGCAGCCAAGAAAAGGACTTACTCTACGAGCAGTACTTC. The chain is built from TRBV4-1 and TRBJ2-7, with a possible D match to TRBD2 (5 bases). The germline V gene encodes CDR1 MGHRA and CDR2 YSYEKL. The CDR3 sequence is 15 residues long. V was trimmed by 0 bases and J by 3 bases, leaving 12 bases between them.

J is TRBJ1-1 and V is TRBV18, with 7 bases that match TRBD1. CDR1 is KGHSH and CDR2 is LQKENI in the germline V gene. The CDR3 has 15 residues. V lost 3 bases to trimming and J lost 3 bases; unmatched junction nucleotides: 7. The CDR3 bases are TGTGCCAGCTCACCGCGGACAGGAAGGGACACTGAAGCTTTCTTT. Its translation is CASSPRTGRDTEAFF.

V usage is TRBV14 and J usage is TRBJ1-6, with 9 nucleotides matching TRBD1. Trimming removed 4 bases from V and 7 bases from J; junction bases left unmatched: 2. CDR3 length: 14 residues. Germline V gene data show CDR1 as SGHDN and CDR2 as FVKESK. CDR3 sequence: CASSPGQGNSPLHF. As DNA, the CDR3 is TGTGCCAGCAGCCCTGGACAGGGGAATTCACCCCTCCACTTT.

The genes are TRBV6-1 and TRBJ2-5, with 9 nucleotides matching TRBD2. CDR1 is MNHNS and CDR2 is SASEGT in the germline V gene. V trimming: 8 bases; J trimming: 5 bases; junction bases outside the gene matches: 12. This CDR3 region has 15 residues. This chain's CDR3 is CASQPRGGGGETQYF. In DNA form, the CDR3 reads TGTGCCAGCCAACCAAGGGGCGGGGGGGGCGAGACCCAGTACTTC.

This rearrangement joins TRBV28 to TRBJ1-5, with D uncertain. Trimming removed 1 base at V and 11 bases at J, with 12 bases between. CDR1 and CDR2 (germline): MDHEN, SYDVKM. The CDR3 is 13 amino acids. This CDR3 reads CASSLSTAGTQHF. In nucleotides, the CDR3 is TGTGCCAGCAGTTTATCGACGGCAGGTACCCAGCATTTT. Full variable domain (outside the CDR3, taken from reference TRBV28 and TRBJ1-5): DVKVTQSSRYLVKRTGEKVFLECVQDMDHENMFWYRQDPGLGLRLIYFSYDVKMKEKGDIPEGYSVSREKKERFSLILESASTNQTSMYLCASSLSTAGTQHFGDGTRLSIL.

In this sample, this clone turned up a few times. This chain links TRBV7-6 with TRBJ2-3; TRBD2 matches at 10 bases. The length of the CDR3 is 14 residues. Germline V gives CDR1 SGHVS, CDR2 FNYEAQ. The J segment lost 5 bases and the V segment lost 5 bases, leaving 4 bases of the junction unmatched. Written as DNA, the CDR3 is TGTGCCAGCAGCCCCAGCGGGAGGGGAGATACGCAGTATTTT. Its translation: CASSPSGRGDTQYF.